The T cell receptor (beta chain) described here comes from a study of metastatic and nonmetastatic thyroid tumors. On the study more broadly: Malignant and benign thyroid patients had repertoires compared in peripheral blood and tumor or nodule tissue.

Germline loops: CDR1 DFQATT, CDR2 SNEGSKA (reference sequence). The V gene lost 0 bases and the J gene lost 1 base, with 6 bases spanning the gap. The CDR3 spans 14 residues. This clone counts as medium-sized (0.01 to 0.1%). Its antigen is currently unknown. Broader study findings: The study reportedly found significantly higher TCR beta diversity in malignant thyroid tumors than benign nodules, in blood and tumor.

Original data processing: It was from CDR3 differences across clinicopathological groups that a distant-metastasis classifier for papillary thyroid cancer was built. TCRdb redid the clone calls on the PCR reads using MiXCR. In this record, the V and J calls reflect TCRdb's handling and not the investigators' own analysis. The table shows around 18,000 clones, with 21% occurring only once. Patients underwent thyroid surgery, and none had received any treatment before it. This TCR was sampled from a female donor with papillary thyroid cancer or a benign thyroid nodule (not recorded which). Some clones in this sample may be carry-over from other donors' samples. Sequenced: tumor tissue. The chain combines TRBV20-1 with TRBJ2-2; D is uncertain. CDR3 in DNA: TGCAGTGCTAGAGATCACAAGAACACCGGGGAGCTGTTTTTT. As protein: CSARDHKNTGELFF.